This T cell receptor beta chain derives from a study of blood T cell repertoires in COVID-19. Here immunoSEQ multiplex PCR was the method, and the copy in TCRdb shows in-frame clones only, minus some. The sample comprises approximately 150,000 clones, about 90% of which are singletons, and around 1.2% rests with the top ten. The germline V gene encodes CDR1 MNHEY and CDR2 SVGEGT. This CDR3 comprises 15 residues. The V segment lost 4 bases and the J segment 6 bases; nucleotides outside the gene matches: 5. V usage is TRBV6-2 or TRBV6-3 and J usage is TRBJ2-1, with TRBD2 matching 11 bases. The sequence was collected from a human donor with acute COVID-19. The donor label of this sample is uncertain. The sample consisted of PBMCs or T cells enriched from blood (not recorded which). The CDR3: CASSFPTSGVNEQFF. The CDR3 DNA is TGTGCCAGCAGTTTTCCGACTAGCGGGGTCAATGAGCAGTTCTTC.